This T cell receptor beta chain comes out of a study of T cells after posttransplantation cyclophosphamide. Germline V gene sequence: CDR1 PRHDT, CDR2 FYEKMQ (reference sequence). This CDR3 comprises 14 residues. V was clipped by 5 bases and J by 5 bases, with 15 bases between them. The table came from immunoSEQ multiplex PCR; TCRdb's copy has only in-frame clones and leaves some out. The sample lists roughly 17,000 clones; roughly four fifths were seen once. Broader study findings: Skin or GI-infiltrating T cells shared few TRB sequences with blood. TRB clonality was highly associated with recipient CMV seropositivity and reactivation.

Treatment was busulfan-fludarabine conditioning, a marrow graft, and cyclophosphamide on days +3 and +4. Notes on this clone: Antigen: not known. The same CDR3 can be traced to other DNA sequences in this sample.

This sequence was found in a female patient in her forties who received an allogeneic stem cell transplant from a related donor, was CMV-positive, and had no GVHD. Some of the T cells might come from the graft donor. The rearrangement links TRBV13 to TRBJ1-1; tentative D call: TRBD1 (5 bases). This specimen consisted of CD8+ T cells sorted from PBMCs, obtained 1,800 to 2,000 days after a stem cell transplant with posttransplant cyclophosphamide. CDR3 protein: CASSPRTGGTEAFF. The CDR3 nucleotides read TGTGCCAGCAGCCCGAGGACGGGGGGGACTGAAGCTTTCTTT.